Detailed here is one T cell receptor beta chain. This entry comes from a study of blood T cell repertoires in COVID-19. About the research overall: Some COVID-19 samples were acute and others convalescent; all came from the United States, Italy and Spain. PBMCs, B-cell-depleted T cells, or T cells provided the cDNA or gDNA that made up the material.

Looked up from germline, CDR1 is SGHTA and CDR2 is FQGNSA. Trimming at V came to 3 bases and at J to 6 bases, leaving 10 bases not matched to a gene. The CDR3 contains 15 residues. Methods used by the authors: Quantification of nucleated cells was approximated via reference gene primer amplification. Assay used: immunoSEQ multiplex PCR; TCRdb lists only in-frame clones, some missing. D and trimming come from the DNA, and the V and J calls and clone size come from that table. The table has some 250,000 clones, over 65% seen once. The specimen sequenced was peripheral blood. The sequence came from a woman of 80 years or more with acute or convalescent COVID-19. V gene TRBV7-2 combines with J gene TRBJ2-7, with 8 bases matching TRBD2. Here the CDR3 reads CASSFGIGTRGEQYF. The DNA for the CDR3 is TGTGCCAGCAGCTTTGGTATTGGGACTAGAGGCGAGCAGTACTTC.